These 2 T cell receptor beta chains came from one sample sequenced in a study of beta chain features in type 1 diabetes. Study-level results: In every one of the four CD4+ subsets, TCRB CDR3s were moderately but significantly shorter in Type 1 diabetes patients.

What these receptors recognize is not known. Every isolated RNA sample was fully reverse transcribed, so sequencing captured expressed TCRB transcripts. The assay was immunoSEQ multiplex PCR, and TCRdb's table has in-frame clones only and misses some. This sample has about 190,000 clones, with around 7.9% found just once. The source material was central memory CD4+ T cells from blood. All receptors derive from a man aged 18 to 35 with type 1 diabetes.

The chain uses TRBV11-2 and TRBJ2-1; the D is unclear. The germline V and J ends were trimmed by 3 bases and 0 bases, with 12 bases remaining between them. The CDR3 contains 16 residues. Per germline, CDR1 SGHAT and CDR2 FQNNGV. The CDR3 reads CASSFVRGSSYNEQFF. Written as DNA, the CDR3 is TGTGCCAGCAGCTTCGTCCGCGGCAGCTCCTACAATGAGCAGTTCTTC.

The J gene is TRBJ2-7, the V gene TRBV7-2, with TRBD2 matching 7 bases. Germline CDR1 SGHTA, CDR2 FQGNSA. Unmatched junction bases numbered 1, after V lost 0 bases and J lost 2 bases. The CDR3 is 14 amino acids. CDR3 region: CASSLAGGAYEQYF. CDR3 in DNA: TGTGCCAGCAGCTTAGCGGGGGGGGCCTACGAGCAGTACTTC.